This TCR beta chain was sequenced for a study of memory CD4+ T cells and cytomegalovirus serostatus. Findings and limits, study-wide: Suggested: most of the CMV-linked TCR signature lies in CD4+ memory cells.

Remarks on this clone: Its antigen is as yet unknown.

CDR1 SGHAT and CDR2 FQNNGV come from the germline V gene. This CDR3 contains 19 residues. Deletions cut 8 bases from V and 3 bases from J, with 32 bases between. Original data processing: After removing out-of-frame reads, millions of distinct TCRbeta sequences remained. The protocol was immunoSEQ multiplex PCR, while the TCRdb copy is restricted to in-frame clones and leaves out a portion. The DNA was the basis for D and trimming; V, J and clone size are from that table. The repertoire includes about 92,000 clones, 80% of them detected once, and 3.5% to 4% sits in the top ten. The sort gate was single viable CD3+CD4+CD8-CD45RO+ cells for memory CD4+ T cells. Serum IgG to CMV pp150, pp28, p38 and p52 defined serostatus. After thawing, CD4+ T cells were positively selected.

The V and J genes are TRBV11-2 and TRBJ2-7, with D tentatively TRBD1 or TRBD2 (5 bases each). What was sequenced was memory CD4+ T cells from blood. The TCR comes from an adult in good health and CMV-seropositive. The CDR3 region has the DNA TGTGCCAGCGCTGCCCGGTGGGCAGGGACCCGAAGGGCTGTCTACGAGCAGTACTTC. It is translated as CASAARWAGTRRAVYEQYF. The full variable domain, its missing parts supplied by reference TRBV11-2 and TRBJ2-7, is EAGVAQSPRYKIIEKRQSVAFWCNPISGHATLYWYQQILGQGPKLLIQFQNNGVVDDSQLPKDRFSAERLKGVDSTLKIQPAKLEDSAVYLCASAARWAGTRRAVYEQYFGPGTRLTVT.